This T cell receptor beta chain was sequenced during a study of blood T cell repertoires in COVID-19. Study summary: Specimens from acute and convalescent COVID-19 originated in the United States, Italy and Spain. Nucleic acid was either cDNA or gDNA, and it came from T cells, B-cell-depleted T cells, or PBMCs.

TCRdb keeps only in-frame clones here, not all; method: immunoSEQ multiplex PCR. The table lists about 350,000 clones, 75% to 90% of them singletons. The CDR3 spans 13 residues. Per the germline V gene, CDR1 is GTSNPN and CDR2 is SVGIG (reference sequence). V was pared by 3 bases and J by 4 bases, with 10 bases between. Enrolment of Seattle patients took place during active infection, and they were followed longitudinally. This rearrangement joins TRBV30 to TRBJ1-5; no reliable D call. The TCR originated in a woman in her fifties or sixties with COVID-19, enrolled during active disease. Sequenced input: peripheral blood. This CDR3 is CAWSVADNQPQHF. The CDR3 nucleotides read TGTGCCTGGAGCGTGGCAGATAATCAGCCCCAGCATTTT.